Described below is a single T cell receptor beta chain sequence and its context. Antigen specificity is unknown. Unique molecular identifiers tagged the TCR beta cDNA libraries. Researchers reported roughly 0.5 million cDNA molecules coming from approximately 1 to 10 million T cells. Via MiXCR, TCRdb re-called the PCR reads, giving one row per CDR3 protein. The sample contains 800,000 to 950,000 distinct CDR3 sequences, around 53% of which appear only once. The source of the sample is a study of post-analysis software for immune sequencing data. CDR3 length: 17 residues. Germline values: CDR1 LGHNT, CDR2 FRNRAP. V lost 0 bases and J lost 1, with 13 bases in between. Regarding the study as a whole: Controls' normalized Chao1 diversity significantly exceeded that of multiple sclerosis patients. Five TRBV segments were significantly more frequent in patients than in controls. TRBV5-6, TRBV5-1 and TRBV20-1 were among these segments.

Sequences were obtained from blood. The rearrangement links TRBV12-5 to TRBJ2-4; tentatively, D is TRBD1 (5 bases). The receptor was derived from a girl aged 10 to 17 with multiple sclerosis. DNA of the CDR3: TGTGCTAGTGGTTTGGTACAGGAACAGGCCGCCAAAAACATTCAGTACTTC. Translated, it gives CASGLVQEQAAKNIQYF.